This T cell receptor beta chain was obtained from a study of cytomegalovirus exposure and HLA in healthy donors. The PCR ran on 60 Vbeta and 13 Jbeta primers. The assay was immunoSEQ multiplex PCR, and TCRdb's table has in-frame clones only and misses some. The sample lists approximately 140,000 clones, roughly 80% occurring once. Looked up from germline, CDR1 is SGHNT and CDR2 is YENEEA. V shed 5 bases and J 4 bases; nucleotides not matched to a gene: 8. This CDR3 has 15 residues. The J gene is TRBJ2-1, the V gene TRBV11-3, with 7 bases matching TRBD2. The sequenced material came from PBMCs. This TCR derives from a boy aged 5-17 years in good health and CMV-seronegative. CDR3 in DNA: TGTGCCAGCAGCCCCCGAGTAGCGGGTTACAATGAGCAGTTCTTC. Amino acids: CASSPRVAGYNEQFF. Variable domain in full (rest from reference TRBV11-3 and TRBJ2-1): EAGVVQSPRYKIIEKKQPVAFWCNPISGHNTLYWYLQNLGQGPELLIRYENEEAVDDSQLPKDRFSAERLKGVDSTLKIQPAELGDSAVYLCASSPRVAGYNEQFFGPGTRLTVL.